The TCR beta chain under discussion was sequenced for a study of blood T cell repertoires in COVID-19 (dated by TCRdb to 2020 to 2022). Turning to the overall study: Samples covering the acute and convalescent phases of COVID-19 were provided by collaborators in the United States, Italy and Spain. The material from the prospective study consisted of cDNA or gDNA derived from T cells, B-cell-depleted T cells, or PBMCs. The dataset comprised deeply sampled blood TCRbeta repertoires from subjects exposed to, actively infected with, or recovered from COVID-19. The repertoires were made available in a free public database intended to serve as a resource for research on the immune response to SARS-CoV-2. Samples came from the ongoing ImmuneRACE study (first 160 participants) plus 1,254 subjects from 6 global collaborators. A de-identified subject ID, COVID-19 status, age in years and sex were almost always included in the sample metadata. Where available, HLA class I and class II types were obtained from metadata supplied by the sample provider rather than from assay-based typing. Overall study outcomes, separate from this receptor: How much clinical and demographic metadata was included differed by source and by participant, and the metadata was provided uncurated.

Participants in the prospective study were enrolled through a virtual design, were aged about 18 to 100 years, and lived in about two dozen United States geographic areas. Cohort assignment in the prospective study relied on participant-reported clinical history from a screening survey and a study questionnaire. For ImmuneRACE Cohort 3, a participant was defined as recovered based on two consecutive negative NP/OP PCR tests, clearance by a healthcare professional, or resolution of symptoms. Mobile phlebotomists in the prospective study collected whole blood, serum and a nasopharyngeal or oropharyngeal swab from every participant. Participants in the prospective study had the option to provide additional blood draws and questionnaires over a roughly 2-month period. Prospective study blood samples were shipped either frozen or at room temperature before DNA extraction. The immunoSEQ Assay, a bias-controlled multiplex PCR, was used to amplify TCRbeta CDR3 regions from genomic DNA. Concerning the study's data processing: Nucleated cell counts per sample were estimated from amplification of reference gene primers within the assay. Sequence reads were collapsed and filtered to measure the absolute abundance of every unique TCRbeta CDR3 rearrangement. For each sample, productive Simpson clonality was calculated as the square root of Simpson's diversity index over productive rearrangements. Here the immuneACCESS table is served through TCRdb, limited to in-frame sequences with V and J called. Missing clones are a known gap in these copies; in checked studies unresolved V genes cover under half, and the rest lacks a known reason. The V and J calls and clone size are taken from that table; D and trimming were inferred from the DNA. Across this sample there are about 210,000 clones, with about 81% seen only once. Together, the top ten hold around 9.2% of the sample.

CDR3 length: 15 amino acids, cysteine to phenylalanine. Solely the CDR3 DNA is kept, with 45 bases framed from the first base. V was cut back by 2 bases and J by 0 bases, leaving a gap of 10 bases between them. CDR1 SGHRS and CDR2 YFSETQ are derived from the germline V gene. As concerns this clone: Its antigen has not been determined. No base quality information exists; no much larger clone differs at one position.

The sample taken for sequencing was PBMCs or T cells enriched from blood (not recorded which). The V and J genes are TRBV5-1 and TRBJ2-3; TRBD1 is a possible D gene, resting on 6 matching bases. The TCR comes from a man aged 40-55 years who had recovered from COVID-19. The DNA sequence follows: TGCGCCAGCAGCTTTATTGGACAGAGCACAGATACGCAGTATTTT. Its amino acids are CASSFIGQSTDTQYF. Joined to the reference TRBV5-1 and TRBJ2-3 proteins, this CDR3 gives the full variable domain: KAGVTQTPRYLIKTRGQQVTLSCSPISGHRSVSWYQQTPGQGLQFLFEYFSETQRNKGNFPGRFSGRQFSNSRSEMNVSTLELGDSALYLCASSFIGQSTDTQYFGPGTRLTVL.